These 3 T cell receptor beta chains were all obtained from the same sample, sequenced in a study of cytomegalovirus exposure and HLA in healthy donors. PCR was performed using 60 Vbeta and 13 Jbeta primers. Data came from immunoSEQ multiplex PCR; TCRdb stores just in-frame clones and leaves some out. The data hold 150,000 to 200,000 clones, with roughly 87% observed a single time. The sample taken for sequencing was PBMCs. These receptor sequences come from a woman younger than 45 in good health and CMV-seronegative.

The genes are TRBV5-6 and TRBJ2-7; possibly TRBD2 for D (7 bases). Germline V gene lookup returns CDR1 SGHDT and CDR2 YYEEEE. The CDR3 spans 16 residues. Trimming stripped 0 bases from V and 3 bases from J, with 16 bases between. CDR3 coding DNA: TGTGCCAGCAGCTTGGGAGGCGGGGGCGCGAGCTACGAGCAGTACTTC. This codes for CASSLGGGGASYEQYF.

This clone has only one observation. The rearrangement joins TRBV30 to TRBJ1-4; no definite D call. CDR3 size: 13 residues. From germline, CDR1 is GTSNPN and CDR2 SVGIG (reference sequence). V was trimmed by 2 bases and J by 7 bases, leaving 11 bases between them. This CDR3 reads CAWSWAPREKLFF. In DNA, the CDR3 is TGTGCCTGGAGTTGGGCACCTCGTGAAAAACTGTTTTTT.

Remarks on this clone: Additional DNA sequences in this sample encode the identical CDR3. V and J are TRBV10-1 and TRBJ1-5; weak D call: TRBD1 (6 bases). Looked up from germline, CDR1 is WNHNN and CDR2 is SYGVQD (reference sequence). Trimming removed 0 bases at V and 4 bases at J, with 13 bases between. This CDR3 contains 16 residues. CDR3 sequence reads: CASSESQGSTNQPQHF. CDR3 DNA sequence: TGCGCCAGCAGTGAGTCGCAGGGGTCAACAAATCAGCCCCAGCATTTT.